One sample yielded the 2 T cell receptor beta chains listed below, sequenced in a study of blood T cell repertoires in COVID-19. Sequencing used immunoSEQ multiplex PCR; TCRdb keeps in-frame clones, though not all of them. Found here are 100,000 to 120,000 clones, 84% of them singletons; the top ten hold about 8.1%. The sequencing sample was made of peripheral blood. Source of these receptors: a woman in her 40s with acute or convalescent COVID-19.

CDR3 sequence (DNA): TGTGCCAGCAGCTCCCCCCGGGGGAGCTCCTACGAGCAGTACTTC. Its protein product is CASSSPRGSSYEQYF. The rearrangement links TRBV7-8 to TRBJ2-7; a weak D match, TRBD2 (6 bases). The CDR3 has 15 amino acids. In germline, CDR1 is SGHVS, CDR2 FQNEAQ. V was pared by 4 bases and J by 0 bases, with 13 bases between.

The genes are TRBV30 and TRBJ2-7; D might be TRBD1 (6 bases). Germline V gene data show CDR1 as GTSNPN and CDR2 as SVGIG (reference sequence). This CDR3 is built from 15 residues. Trimming cost V 2 bases and J 5 bases, with 19 bases left between them. CDR3 DNA: TGTGCCTGGAGTTTAGGGGGAACGAGCGGCGACGAGCAGTACTTC. Amino acid sequence: CAWSLGGTSGDEQYF.